This T cell receptor beta chain was observed in a study of vaccination effects on CD4 cells after COVID-19. This CDR3 region has 15 residues. The germline CDR1 and CDR2 sequences are SGHVS and FQNEAQ. With V trimmed by 5 bases and J by 7 bases, 7 bases remained unmatched. As for this clone: Its antigen is as yet unknown.

Generated by immunoSEQ multiplex PCR, the TCRdb table keeps only in-frame clones and is missing some. The sample lists tens of thousands of clones; 78% were seen once. Expansion with viral peptide pools was applied to antigen-specific CD4+ T cells by the ViraFEST assay prior to sequencing. At the end of around 11 days of culture, CD4+ T cells were isolated. In the vaccine recipients, nucleocapsid antibodies were negative and there was no prior SARS-CoV-2 infection. V and J are TRBV7-8 and TRBJ2-2, with TRBD1 matching over 10 bases. The clonotype was recovered from a human donor who received a COVID-19 vaccine. Sequencing used CD4+ T cells from PBMCs cultured with SARS-CoV-2 spike peptides, obtained before COVID-19 vaccination. Here the CDR3 reads CASSMRDRGSGELFF. Written as DNA, the CDR3 is TGTGCCAGCAGCATGCGGGACAGGGGAAGCGGGGAGCTGTTTTTT.